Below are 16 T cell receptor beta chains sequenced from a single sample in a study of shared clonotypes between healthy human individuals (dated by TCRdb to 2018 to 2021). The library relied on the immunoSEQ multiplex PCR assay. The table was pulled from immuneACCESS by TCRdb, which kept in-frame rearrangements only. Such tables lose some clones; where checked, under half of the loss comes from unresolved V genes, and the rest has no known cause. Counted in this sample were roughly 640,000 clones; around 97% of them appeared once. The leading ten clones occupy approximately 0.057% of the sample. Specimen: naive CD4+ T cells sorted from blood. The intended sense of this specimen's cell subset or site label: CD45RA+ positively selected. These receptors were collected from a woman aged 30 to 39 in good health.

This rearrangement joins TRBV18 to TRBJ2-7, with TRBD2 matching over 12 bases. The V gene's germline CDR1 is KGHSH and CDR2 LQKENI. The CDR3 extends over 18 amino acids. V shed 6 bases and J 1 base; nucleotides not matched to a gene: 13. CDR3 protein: CASSRLAGEEGGSYEQYF. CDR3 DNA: TGTGCCAGCTCTCGACTAGCGGGAGAGGAGGGAGGGTCCTACGAGCAGTACTTC.

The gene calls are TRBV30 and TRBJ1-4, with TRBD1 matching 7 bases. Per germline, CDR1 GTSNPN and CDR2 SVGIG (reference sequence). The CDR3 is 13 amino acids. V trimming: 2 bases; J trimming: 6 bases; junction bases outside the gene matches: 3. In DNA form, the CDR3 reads TGTGCCTGGAGTAGACAGGGTGATGAAAAACTGTTTTTT. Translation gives CAWSRQGDEKLFF.

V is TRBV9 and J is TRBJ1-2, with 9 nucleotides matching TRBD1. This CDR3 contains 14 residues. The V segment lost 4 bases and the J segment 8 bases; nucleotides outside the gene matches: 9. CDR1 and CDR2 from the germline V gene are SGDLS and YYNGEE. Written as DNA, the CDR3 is TGTGCCAGCAGCCTAAAGGGACAGGGCTCAGGCTACACCTTC. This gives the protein CASSLKGQGSGYTF.

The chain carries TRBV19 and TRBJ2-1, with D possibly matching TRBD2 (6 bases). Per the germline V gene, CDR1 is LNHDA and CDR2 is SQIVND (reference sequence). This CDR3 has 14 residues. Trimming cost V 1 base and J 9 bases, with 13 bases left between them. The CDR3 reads CASSIGLEGGEQFF. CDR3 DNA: TGTGCCAGTAGTATAGGACTAGAAGGCGGTGAGCAGTTCTTC.

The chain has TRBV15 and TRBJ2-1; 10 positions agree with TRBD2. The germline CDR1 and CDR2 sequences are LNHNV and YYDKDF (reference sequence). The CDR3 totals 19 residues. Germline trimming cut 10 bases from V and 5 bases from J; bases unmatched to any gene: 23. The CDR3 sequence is CAIPKEVTSGKGWDNEQFF. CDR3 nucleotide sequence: TGTGCCATCCCCAAAGAAGTAACTAGCGGGAAGGGATGGGACAATGAGCAGTTCTTC.

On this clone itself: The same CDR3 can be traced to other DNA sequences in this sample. CDR3 in DNA: TGTGCCAGCAGTGAGACAGACAATCAGCCCCAGCATTTT. Translation: CASSETDNQPQHF. J is TRBJ1-5 and V is TRBV6-1, with D possibly TRBD1 on 5 matching bases. Germline values: CDR1 MNHNS, CDR2 SASEGT. V was trimmed by 3 bases and J by 3 bases, leaving 6 bases between them. The CDR3 is 13 amino acids.

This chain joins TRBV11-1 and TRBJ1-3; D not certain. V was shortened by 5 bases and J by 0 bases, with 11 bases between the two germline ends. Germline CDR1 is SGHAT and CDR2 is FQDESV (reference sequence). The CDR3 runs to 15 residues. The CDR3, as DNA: TGTGCCAGCAGCGCCGACGGGGTCTCTGGAAACACCATATATTTT. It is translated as CASSADGVSGNTIYF.

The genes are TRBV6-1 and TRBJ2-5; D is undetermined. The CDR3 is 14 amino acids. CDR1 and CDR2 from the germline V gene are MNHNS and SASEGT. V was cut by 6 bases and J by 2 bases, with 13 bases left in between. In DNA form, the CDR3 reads TGTGCCAGCAGCCGACAATCCCTTCAAGAGACCCAGTACTTC. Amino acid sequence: CASSRQSLQETQYF.

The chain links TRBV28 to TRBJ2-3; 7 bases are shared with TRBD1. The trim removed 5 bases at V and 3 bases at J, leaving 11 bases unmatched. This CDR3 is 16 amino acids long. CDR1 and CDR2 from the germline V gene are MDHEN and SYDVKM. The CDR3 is CASSPRQGLRTDTQYF. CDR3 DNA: TGTGCCAGCAGTCCCCGACAGGGATTGAGGACAGATACGCAGTATTTT.

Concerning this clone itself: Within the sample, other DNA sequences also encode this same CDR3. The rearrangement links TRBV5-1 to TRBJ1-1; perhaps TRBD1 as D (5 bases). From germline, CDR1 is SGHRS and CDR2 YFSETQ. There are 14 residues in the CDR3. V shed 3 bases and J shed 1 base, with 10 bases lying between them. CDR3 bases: TGCGCCAGCAGCTCCGGGACGGAGAACACTGAAGCTTTCTTT. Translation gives CASSSGTENTEAFF.

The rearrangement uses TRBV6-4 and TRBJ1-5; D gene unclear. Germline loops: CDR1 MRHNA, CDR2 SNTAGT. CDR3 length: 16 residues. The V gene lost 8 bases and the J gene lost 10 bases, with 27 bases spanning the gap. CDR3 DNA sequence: TGTGCCAGCCCAAGGTACAGTAAAAGAAGCAGTTGTCCCCAGCATTTT. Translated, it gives CASPRYSKRSSCPQHF.

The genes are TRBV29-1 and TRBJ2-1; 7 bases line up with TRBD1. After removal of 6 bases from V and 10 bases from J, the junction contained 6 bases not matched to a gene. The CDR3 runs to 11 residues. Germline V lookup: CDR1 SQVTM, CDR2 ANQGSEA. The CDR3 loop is CSVRPGQEQFF. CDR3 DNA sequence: TGCAGCGTGAGACCGGGACAGGAGCAGTTCTTC.

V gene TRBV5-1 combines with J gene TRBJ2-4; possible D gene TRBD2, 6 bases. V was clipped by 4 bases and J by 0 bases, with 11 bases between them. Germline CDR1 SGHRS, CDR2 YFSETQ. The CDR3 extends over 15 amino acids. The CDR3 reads CASSVSGVAKNIQYF. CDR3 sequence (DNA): TGCGCCAGCAGCGTTAGCGGAGTAGCCAAAAACATTCAGTACTTC.

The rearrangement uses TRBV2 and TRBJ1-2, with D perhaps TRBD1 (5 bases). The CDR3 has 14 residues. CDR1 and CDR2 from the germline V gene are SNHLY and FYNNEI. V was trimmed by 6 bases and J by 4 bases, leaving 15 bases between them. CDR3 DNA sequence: TGTGCCAGCAGAGAGCAGGGACCGAGCTATGGCTACACCTTC. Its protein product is CASREQGPSYGYTF.

The chain's CDR3 is CASSLGILDLDYEQYF. DNA of the CDR3: TGTGCCAGCAGCTTAGGGATTCTCGACTTAGACTACGAGCAGTACTTC. The chain links TRBV13 to TRBJ2-7; D unclear. V lost 0 bases and J lost 3, with 15 bases in between. Germline-derived CDR1 and CDR2 are PRHDT and FYEKMQ (reference sequence). This CDR3 region has 16 residues.

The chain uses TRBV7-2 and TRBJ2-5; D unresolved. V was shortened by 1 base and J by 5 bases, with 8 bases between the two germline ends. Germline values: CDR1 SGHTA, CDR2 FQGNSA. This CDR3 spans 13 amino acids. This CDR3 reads CASSLGPRETQYF. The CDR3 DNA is TGTGCCAGCAGCTTAGGGCCGCGGGAGACCCAGTACTTC. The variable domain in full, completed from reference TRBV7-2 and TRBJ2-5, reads GAGVSQSPSNKVTEKGKDVELRCDPISGHTALYWYRQSLGQGLEFLIYFQGNSAPDKSGLPSDRFSAERTGGSVSTLTIQRTQQEDSAVYLCASSLGPRETQYFGPGTRLLVL.